This T cell receptor beta chain originates from a study of T cell changes during pregnancy in multiple sclerosis. Looked up from germline, CDR1 is MNHEY and CDR2 is SVGAGI. The CDR3 has 15 amino acids. V trimming: 2 bases; J trimming: 4 bases; junction bases outside the gene matches: 4. Assay: immunoSEQ multiplex PCR; the TCRdb copy retains only in-frame clones and omits some. Counted here are fewer than 70,000 clones, around 94% occurring once; the ten biggest clones make up roughly 3%. The sequence came from a female donor in good health, enrolled as a control in a pregnancy study. The chain has TRBV6-5 and TRBJ1-1; 10 nucleotides match TRBD1. Sample: CD8+ T cells from peripheral blood mononuclear cells, taken in the third trimester of pregnancy. This chain's CDR3 is CASSYTGQGSTEAFF. DNA of the CDR3: TGTGCCAGCAGTTACACGGGACAGGGGAGCACTGAAGCTTTCTTT.